This record covers a single T cell receptor beta chain. Its antigen specificity is not known. The record has no base qualities; no much larger clone is one base away. The CDR3, cysteine through phenylalanine, is 12 amino acids long. The only DNA kept is the CDR3, 36 bases in frame from the first base. V is pared back by 0 bases and J by 9 bases, with 7 bases lying between the germline termini. The germline V gene supplies CDR1 SGHTS and CDR2 YDEGEE. The immunoSEQ Assay, a bias-controlled multiplex PCR, was used to amplify TCRbeta CDR3 regions from genomic DNA. In the original analysis: Nucleated cell counts per sample were estimated from amplification of reference gene primers within the assay. To quantify the absolute abundance of each unique TCRbeta CDR3 rearrangement, sequence reads were collapsed and filtered. For each sample, productive Simpson clonality was calculated by taking the square root of Simpson's diversity index across productive rearrangements. TCRdb mirrors the immuneACCESS table, restricted to in-frame sequences. Some clones are absent from its copies; in checked studies, under half trace to an unresolved V gene, and the reason for the others is unknown. The D gene and trimming were derived from the DNA, and the V and J assignments and clone size from that table. Here the sample has hundreds of thousands of clones; roughly 86% occur a single time. The top ten clones comprise 11% of the sample.

One collaborating source in Seattle enrolled patients while the patients were actively infected and followed the patients over time throughout the course of disease. Each collaborating institution followed its own protocols to collect whole blood in K2EDTA tubes. For TCRbeta analysis, collaborator samples were shipped as frozen whole blood, as isolated PBMCs, or as DNA extracted from either sample type. The sample comes from a study of blood T cell repertoires in COVID-19 (dated by TCRdb to 2018 to 2021). Context from the whole study: The collaborator samples originated in the United States, Italy and Spain and spanned the acute and convalescent phases of COVID-19. Deeply sampled blood TCRbeta repertoires from subjects exposed to, actively infected with, or recovered from COVID-19 were included in the dataset. Samples came from the ongoing ImmuneRACE study (first 160 participants) plus 1,254 subjects from 6 global collaborators. The prospective study material was composed of cDNA or gDNA derived from T cells, B-cell-depleted T cells, or PBMCs. The repertoires were made available in a free public database intended to serve as a resource for research on the immune response to SARS-CoV-2. Where available, HLA class I and class II types were obtained from metadata supplied by the sample provider rather than from assay-based typing. A de-identified subject ID, COVID-19 status, age in years and sex were almost always included in the sample metadata. Beyond this particular receptor, the publication reports: The quantity of clinical and demographic metadata differed by source and by participant and was supplied without curation.

Material for sequencing was peripheral blood. The V and J segments used are TRBV5-8 and TRBJ1-5; the D gene remains uncertain. The source of this sequence is a woman aged 30 to 39 with COVID-19, enrolled during active disease. In nucleotides, the sequence is TGTGCCAGCAGCTTGGATAACGGGCCCCAGCATTTT. Its amino acids are CASSLDNGPQHF.